This record concerns one T cell receptor beta chain sequence. Antigen specificity is unknown. The source of the sample is a study of T cells in narcolepsy. Study details: Healthy controls were enrolled alongside patients with narcolepsy type 1 or type 2. Study-wide results and limits: Same-patient CSF and blood CD4+ T cell clonotypes included HCRT-specific and TRIB2-specific autoreactive ones.

V trimming: 6 bases; J trimming: 6 bases; junction bases outside the gene matches: 4. CDR1 SNHLY and CDR2 FYNNEI come from the germline V gene. The CDR3 spans 15 residues. Using immunoSEQ multiplex PCR, the repertoire was profiled, and TCRdb retains in-frame clones only, with some absent. The sample yields roughly 12,000 clones, about 94% seen once. The TCR originated in a human donor with narcolepsy. J is TRBJ2-2 and V is TRBV2; 13 bases fit TRBD2. The sample taken for sequencing was CD45RA- memory CD4+ T cells from PBMCs. CDR3 bases: TGTGCCAGCAGAAGGACTAGCGGGAGCCCCGGGGAGCTGTTTTTT. Protein sequence: CASRRTSGSPGELFF.